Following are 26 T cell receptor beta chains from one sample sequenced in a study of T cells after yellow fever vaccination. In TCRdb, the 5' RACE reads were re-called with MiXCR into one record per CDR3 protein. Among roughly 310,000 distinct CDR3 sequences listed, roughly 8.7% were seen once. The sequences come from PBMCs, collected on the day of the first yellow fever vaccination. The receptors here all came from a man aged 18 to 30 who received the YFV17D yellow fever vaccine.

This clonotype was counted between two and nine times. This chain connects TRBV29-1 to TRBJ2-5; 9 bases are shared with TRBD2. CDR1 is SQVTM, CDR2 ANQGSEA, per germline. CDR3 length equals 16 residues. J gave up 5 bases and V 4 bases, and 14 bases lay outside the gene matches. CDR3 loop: CSVAAGSSGVGETQYF. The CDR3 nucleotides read TGCAGCGTTGCCGCCGGATCTAGCGGGGTGGGGGAGACCCAGTACTTC.

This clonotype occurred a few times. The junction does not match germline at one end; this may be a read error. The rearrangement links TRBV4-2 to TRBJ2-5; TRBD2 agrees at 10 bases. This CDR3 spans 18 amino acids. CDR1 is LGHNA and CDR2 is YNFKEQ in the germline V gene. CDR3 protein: CASSQATSRAGGQETHYF. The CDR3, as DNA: TGTGCCAGCAGCCAAGCAACTTCCCGAGCGGGGGGGCAGGAGACCCACTACTTC.

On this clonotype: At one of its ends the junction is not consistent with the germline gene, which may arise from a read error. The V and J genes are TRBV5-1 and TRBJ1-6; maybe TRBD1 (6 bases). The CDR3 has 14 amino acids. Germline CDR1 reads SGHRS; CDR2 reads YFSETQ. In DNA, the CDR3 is TGCGCCAGCAGCTTGCAACAGGGAGGTTCACACCTCCACTTT. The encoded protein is CASSLQQGGSHLHF.

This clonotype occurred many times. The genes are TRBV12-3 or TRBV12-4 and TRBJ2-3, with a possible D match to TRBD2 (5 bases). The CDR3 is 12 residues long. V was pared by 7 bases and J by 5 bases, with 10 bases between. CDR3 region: CASTGSRDTQYF. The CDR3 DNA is TGTGCCAGCACGGGGTCCAGAGATACGCAGTATTTT.

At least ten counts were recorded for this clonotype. The CDR3 region has the DNA TGCGCCAGCAGCCAAGATCGACTACTCACAGATACGCAGTATTTT. Protein product: CASSQDRLLTDTQYF. The rearrangement joins TRBV4-1 to TRBJ2-3; D is possibly TRBD2 (5 bases). This CDR3 spans 15 amino acids. V lost 0 bases and J lost 2, with 9 bases in between. CDR1 is MGHRA and CDR2 is YSYEKL in the germline V gene.

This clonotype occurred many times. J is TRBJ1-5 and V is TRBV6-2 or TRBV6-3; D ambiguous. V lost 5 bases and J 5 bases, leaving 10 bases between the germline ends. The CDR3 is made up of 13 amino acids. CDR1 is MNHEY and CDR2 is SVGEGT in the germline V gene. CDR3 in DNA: TGTGCCAGCAGTCCCTCCACCTATCAGCCCCAGCATTTT. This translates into CASSPSTYQPQHF.

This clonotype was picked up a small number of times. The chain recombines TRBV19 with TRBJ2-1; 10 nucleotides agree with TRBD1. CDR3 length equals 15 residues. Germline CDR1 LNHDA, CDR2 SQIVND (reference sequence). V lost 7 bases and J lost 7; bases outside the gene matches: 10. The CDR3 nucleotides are TGTGCCAGTAACCCCCGGGACAGGGGCTTTAATGAGCAGTTCTTC. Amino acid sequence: CASNPRDRGFNEQFF.

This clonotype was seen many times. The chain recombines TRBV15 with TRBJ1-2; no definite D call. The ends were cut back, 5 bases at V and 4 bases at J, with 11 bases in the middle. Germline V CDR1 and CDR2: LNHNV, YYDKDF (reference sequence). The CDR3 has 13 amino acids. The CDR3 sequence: CATSGGELYGYTF. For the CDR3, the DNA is TGTGCCACCAGCGGCGGGGAGCTCTATGGCTACACCTTC.

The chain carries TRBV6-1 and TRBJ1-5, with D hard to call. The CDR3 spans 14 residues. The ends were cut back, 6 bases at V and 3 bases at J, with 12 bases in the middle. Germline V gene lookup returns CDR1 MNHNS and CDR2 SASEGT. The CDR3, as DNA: TGTGCCAGCAGCCCGGACGGGGTCAATCAGCCCCAGCATTTT. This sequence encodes CASSPDGVNQPQHF.

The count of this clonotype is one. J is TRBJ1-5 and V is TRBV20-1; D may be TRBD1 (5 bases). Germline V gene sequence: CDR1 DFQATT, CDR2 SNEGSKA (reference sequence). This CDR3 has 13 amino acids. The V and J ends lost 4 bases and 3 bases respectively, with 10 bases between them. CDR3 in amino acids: CSATLQDNQPQHF. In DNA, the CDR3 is TGCAGTGCTACGTTACAGGACAATCAGCCCCAGCATTTT.

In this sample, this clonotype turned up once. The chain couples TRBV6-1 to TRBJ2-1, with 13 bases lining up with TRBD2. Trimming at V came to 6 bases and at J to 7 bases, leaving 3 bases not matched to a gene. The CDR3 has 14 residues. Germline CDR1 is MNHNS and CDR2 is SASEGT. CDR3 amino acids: CASSRTSGSNEQFF. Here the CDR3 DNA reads TGTGCCAGCAGCAGGACTAGCGGGAGTAATGAGCAGTTCTTC.

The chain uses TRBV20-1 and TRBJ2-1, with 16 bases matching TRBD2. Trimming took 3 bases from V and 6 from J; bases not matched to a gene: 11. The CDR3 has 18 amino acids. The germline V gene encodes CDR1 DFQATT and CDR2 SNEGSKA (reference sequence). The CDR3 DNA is TGCAGTGCTAGCGGGACTAGCGGGGGGGCCGAACCTTTCAATGAGCAGTTCTTC. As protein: CSASGTSGGAEPFNEQFF.

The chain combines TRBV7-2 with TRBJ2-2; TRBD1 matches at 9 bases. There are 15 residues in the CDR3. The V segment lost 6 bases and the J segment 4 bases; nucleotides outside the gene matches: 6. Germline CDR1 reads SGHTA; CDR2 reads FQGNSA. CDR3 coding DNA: TGTGCCAGCAGTACAGGGGGCGGCGGCACCGGGGAGCTGTTTTTT. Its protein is CASSTGGGGTGELFF. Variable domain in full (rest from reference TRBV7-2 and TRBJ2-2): GAGVSQSPSNKVTEKGKDVELRCDPISGHTALYWYRQSLGQGLEFLIYFQGNSAPDKSGLPSDRFSAERTGGSVSTLTIQRTQQEDSAVYLCASSTGGGGTGELFFGEGSRLTVL.

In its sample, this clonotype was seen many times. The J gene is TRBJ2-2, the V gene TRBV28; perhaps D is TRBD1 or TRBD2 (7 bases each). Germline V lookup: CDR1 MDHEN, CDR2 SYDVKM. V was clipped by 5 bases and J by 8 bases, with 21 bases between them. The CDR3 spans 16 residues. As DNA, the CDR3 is TGTGCCAGCAGTCCCCGGGGAGGGGGCGCGGCTGGGGAGCTGTTTTTT. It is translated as CASSPRGGGAAGELFF.

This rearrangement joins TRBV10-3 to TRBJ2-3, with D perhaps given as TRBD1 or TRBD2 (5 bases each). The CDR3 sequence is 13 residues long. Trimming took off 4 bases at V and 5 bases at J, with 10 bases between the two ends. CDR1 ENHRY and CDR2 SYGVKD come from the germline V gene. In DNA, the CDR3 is TGTGCCATCAGTGGGCAGGGAGAAGATACGCAGTATTTT. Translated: CAISGQGEDTQYF.

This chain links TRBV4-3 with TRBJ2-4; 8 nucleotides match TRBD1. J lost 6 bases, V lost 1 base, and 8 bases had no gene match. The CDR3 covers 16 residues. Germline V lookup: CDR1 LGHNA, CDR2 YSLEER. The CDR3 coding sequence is TGCGCCAGCAGCCAAGGGACAGGGTATAATGGAAACATTCAGTACTTC. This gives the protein CASSQGTGYNGNIQYF.

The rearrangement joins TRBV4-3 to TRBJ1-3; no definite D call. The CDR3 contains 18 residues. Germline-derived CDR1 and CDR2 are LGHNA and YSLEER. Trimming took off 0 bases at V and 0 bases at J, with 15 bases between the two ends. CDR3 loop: CASSQDRLRLPSGNTIYF. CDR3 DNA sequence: TGCGCCAGCAGCCAAGATCGTCTACGGCTTCCCTCTGGAAACACCATATATTTT.

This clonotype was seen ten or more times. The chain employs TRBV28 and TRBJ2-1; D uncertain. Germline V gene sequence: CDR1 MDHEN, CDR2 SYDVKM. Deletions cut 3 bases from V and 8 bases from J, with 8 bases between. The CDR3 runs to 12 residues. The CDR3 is CASSLVGHEQFF. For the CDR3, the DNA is TGTGCCAGCAGTTTGGTAGGGCATGAGCAGTTCTTC. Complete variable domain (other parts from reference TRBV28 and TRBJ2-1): DVKVTQSSRYLVKRTGEKVFLECVQDMDHENMFWYRQDPGLGLRLIYFSYDVKMKEKGDIPEGYSVSREKKERFSLILESASTNQTSMYLCASSLVGHEQFFGPGTRLTVL.

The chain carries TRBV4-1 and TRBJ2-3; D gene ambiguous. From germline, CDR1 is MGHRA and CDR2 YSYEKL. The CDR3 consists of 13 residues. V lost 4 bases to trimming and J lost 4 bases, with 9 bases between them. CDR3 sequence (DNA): TGCGCCAGCAGCCTTAATATGGCAGATACGCAGTATTTT. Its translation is CASSLNMADTQYF.

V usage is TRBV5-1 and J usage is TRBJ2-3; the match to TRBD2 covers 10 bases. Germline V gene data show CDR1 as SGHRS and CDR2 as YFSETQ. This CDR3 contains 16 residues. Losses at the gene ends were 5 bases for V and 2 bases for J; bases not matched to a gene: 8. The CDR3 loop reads CASRSGLARLTDTQYF. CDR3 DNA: TGCGCCAGCAGATCGGGACTAGCGAGACTCACAGATACGCAGTATTTT.

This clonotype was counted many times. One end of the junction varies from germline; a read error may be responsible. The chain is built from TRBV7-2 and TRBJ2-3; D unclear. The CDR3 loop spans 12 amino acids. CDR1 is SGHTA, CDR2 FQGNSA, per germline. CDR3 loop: CASSLGRDTQYF. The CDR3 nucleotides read TGTGCCAGCAGTTTAGGTCGGGATACGCAGTATTTT.

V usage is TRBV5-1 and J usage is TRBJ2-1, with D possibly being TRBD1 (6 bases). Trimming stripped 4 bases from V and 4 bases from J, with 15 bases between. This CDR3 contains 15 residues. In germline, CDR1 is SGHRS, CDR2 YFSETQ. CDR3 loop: CASSLSRTAYNEQFF. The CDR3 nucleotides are TGCGCCAGCAGCCTCTCCAGGACAGCTTACAATGAGCAGTTCTTC.

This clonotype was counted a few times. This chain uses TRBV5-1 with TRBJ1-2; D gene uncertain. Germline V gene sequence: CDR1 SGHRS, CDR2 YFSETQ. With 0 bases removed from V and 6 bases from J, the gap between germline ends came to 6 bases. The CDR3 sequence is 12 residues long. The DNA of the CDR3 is TGCGCCAGCAGCTTGGCCGGGGATGGCTACACCTTC. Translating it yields CASSLAGDGYTF.

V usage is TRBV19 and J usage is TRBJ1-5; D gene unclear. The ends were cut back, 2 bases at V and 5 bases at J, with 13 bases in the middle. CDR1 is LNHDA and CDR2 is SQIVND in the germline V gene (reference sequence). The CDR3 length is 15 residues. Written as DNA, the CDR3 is TGTGCCAGTAGTATACGTGGTATTAGGGATCAGCCCCAGCATTTT. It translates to CASSIRGIRDQPQHF. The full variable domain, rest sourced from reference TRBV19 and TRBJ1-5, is DGGITQSPKYLFRKEGQNVTLSCEQNLNHDAMYWYRQDPGQGLRLIYYSQIVNDFQKGDIAEGYSVSREKKESFPLTVTSAQKNPTAFYLCASSIRGIRDQPQHFGDGTRLSIL.

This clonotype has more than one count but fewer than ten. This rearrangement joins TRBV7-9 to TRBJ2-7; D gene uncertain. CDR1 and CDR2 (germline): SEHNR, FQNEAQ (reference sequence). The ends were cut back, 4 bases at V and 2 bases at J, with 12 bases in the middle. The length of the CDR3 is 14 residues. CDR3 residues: CASSSLSTTYEQYV. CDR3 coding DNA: TGTGCCAGCAGCTCCCTCTCCACTACCTACGAGCAGTACGTC.

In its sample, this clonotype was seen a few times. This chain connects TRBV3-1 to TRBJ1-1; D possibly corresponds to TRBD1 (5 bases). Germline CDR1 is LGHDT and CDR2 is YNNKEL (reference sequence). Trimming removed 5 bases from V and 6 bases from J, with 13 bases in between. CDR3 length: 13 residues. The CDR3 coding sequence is TGTGCCAGCAGCTGGGGCAGGGAATCTGAAGCTTTCTTT. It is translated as CASSWGRESEAFF.